Each of the 14 T cell receptor beta chains below was sequenced from the same sample in a study of T-cell reconstitution after alpha-beta-depleted transplantation in children (dated by TCRdb to the mid-2010s). Interpreted using the paper, the treatment or condition label stands for: allogeneic hematopoietic cell transplantation with graft depleted of TCRalphabeta T cells and CD19 B cells. Libraries were prepared through PCR. The sequencing machine was an Illumina HiSeq 2500. Molecular barcoding was employed in the preparation of TCR libraries, with unique molecular identifiers being used to normalize TCRbeta repertoire quantification. In TCRdb, the public reads were trimmed at Q25 with fastp and aligned with MiXCR, with productive beta chains retained. Rows are unified per CDR3 protein, each entry keeping the most common DNA and genes. This sample has about 260,000 distinct CDR3 sequences in its table, and around 8% of those were observed once. The ten biggest clones cover roughly 5.8% of the sample.

This material consisted of PBMCs, mostly from graft donor cells, taken 180 days after TCRalphabeta/CD19-depleted stem cell transplant. The receptor source for this set is a male patient younger than 18 who had a stem cell transplant for acute lymphoblastic leukemia, so the T cells may come from the graft donor.

A note on this clonotype: A much larger clonotype is one base distant, so this may be a read error. A read error is likely, as this CDR3 ends without the conserved phenylalanine or tryptophan. This sequence joins TRBV6-5 and TRBJ2-5, with D maybe TRBD1 (5 bases). Per germline, CDR1 MNHEY and CDR2 SVGAGI. This CDR3 spans 15 amino acids. V gave up 3 bases and J gave up 5 bases, with 16 bases separating them. The CDR3 sequence is CASSYTGRQTETQYL. DNA of the CDR3: TGTGCCAGCAGTTATACAGGCCGCCAAACTGAGACCCAGTACTTG.

This clonotype has ten or more counts. The rearrangement joins TRBV7-9 to TRBJ2-7; 8 bases match TRBD1. The CDR3 totals 16 residues. CDR1 is SEHNR, CDR2 FQNEAQ, per germline (reference sequence). J was trimmed by 6 bases and V by 4 bases; bases with no gene match: 14. This CDR3 reads CASSSPSGQGGFEQYF. The CDR3 DNA follows: TGTGCCAGCAGCTCCCCCTCCGGACAGGGTGGGTTCGAGCAGTACTTC.

This clonotype was recorded at least ten times. This chain connects TRBV20-1 to TRBJ1-3, with a weak D call TRBD1 (5 bases). This CDR3 comprises 14 residues. From germline, CDR1 is DFQATT and CDR2 SNEGSKA (reference sequence). The V and J ends lost 0 bases and 3 bases respectively, with 9 bases between them. In DNA form, the CDR3 reads TGCAGTGCTAGAGACCCCGGGGGTGGAAACACCATATATTTT. It specifies CSARDPGGGNTIYF.

This clonotype has at least ten counts. The CDR3 loop is CASSQEGTGDTEAFF. Written as DNA, the CDR3 is TGTGCCAGCAGCCAAGAGGGGACAGGGGACACTGAAGCTTTCTTT. The chain recombines TRBV4-2 with TRBJ1-1; 10 bases line up with TRBD1. After removal of 0 bases from V and 3 bases from J, the junction contained 1 base not matched to a gene. This CDR3 comprises 15 residues. Germline V CDR1 and CDR2: LGHNA, YNFKEQ.

This clonotype appeared many times. V usage is TRBV10-3 and J usage is TRBJ2-7, with 8 bases matching TRBD1. The V and J ends lost 6 bases and 3 bases, in that order; junction bases with no gene match: 7. CDR3 size: 14 residues. CDR1 is ENHRY and CDR2 is SYGVKD in the germline V gene. This CDR3 is CAIRRTGLGYEQYF. Written as DNA, the CDR3 is TGTGCCATCAGGCGGACAGGGCTGGGCTACGAGCAGTACTTC.

This clonotype was detected ten times or more. The chain links TRBV12-3 or TRBV12-4 to TRBJ2-1; TRBD2 matches at 7 bases. The CDR3 extends over 15 amino acids. The V and J ends lost 0 bases and 5 bases, in that order; junction bases with no gene match: 4. In DNA form, the CDR3 reads TGTGCCAGCAGTTTAGCGCGGGGGTGGAACAATGAGCAGTTCTTC. Its translation is CASSLARGWNNEQFF.

The table lists this clonotype with many counts. This chain joins TRBV5-1 and TRBJ1-4; D is possibly TRBD1 (6 bases). The CDR3 totals 15 residues. The V end lost 5 bases, the J end lost 4 bases, and 15 bases lay between the germline ends. Germline V CDR1 and CDR2: SGHRS, YFSETQ. The CDR3 spells CASRLTGGYNEKLFF. CDR3 nucleotides: TGCGCCAGCAGGCTGACAGGAGGCTATAATGAAAAACTGTTTTTT.

The sample holds many counts of this clonotype. V usage is TRBV28 and J usage is TRBJ1-5; 7 bases are a match to TRBD1. Per germline, CDR1 MDHEN and CDR2 SYDVKM. CDR3 length equals 14 residues. The trim removed 5 bases at V and 6 bases at J, leaving 7 bases unmatched. The CDR3, as DNA: TGTGCCAGCAGTCCCAGGGGGGGAAGTCAGCCCCAGCATTTT. Its protein is CASSPRGGSQPQHF. Full variable domain (rest looked up from reference TRBV28 and TRBJ1-5): DVKVTQSSRYLVKRTGEKVFLECVQDMDHENMFWYRQDPGLGLRLIYFSYDVKMKEKGDIPEGYSVSREKKERFSLILESASTNQTSMYLCASSPRGGSQPQHFGDGTRLSIL.

At least ten counts were recorded for this clonotype. The V and J genes are TRBV19 and TRBJ2-7, with D possibly called TRBD1 or TRBD2 (5 bases each). The germline V and J ends were trimmed by 7 bases and 0 bases, with 7 bases remaining between them. The CDR3 consists of 12 residues. Germline CDR1 reads LNHDA; CDR2 reads SQIVND (reference sequence). The CDR3 here is CASKGTSYEQYF. CDR3 nucleotides: TGTGCCAGTAAAGGGACCTCCTACGAGCAGTACTTC. The complete variable domain, with remaining parts taken from reference TRBV19 and TRBJ2-7, reads DGGITQSPKYLFRKEGQNVTLSCEQNLNHDAMYWYRQDPGQGLRLIYYSQIVNDFQKGDIAEGYSVSREKKESFPLTVTSAQKNPTAFYLCASKGTSYEQYFGPGTRLTVT.

This clonotype was detected many times. The chain has TRBV7-2 and TRBJ2-1; 10 bases line up with TRBD1. The junction had 6 bases not matched to a gene; V was cut back by 3 bases and J by 4 bases. This CDR3 has 16 residues. Germline loops: CDR1 SGHTA, CDR2 FQGNSA. DNA of the CDR3: TGTGCCAGCAGCTTGCGGGACAGGGGACCATACAATGAGCAGTTCTTC. Protein product: CASSLRDRGPYNEQFF.

The sample holds many counts of this clonotype. The gene calls are TRBV6-5 and TRBJ2-3, with 7 bases aligning to TRBD2. This CDR3 is built from 17 residues. J gave up 2 bases and V 0 bases, and 8 bases lay outside the gene matches. Germline V gene sequence: CDR1 MNHEY, CDR2 SVGAGI. The CDR3 bases are TGTGCCAGCAGTTACTCGATTCAGCGGGGAATCACAGATACGCAGTATTTT. Amino acids: CASSYSIQRGITDTQYF.

In this sample, this clonotype turned up a few times. The rearrangement uses TRBV20-1 and TRBJ2-2, with D possibly matching TRBD2 (5 bases). Germline V gene lookup returns CDR1 DFQATT and CDR2 SNEGSKA (reference sequence). Trimming pared 6 bases from V and 5 bases from J, leaving 13 bases between. This CDR3 comprises 13 residues. The chain's CDR3 is CSAGGLPTGELFF. In DNA, the CDR3 is TGCAGTGCGGGCGGACTCCCTACCGGGGAGCTGTTTTTT.

This clonotype has at least ten counts. This sequence joins TRBV5-1 and TRBJ2-7; 7 bases fit TRBD1. Germline lookup yields CDR1 SGHRS and CDR2 YFSETQ. This CDR3 is built from 11 residues. The V and J ends lost 0 bases and 11 bases, in that order; junction bases with no gene match: 2. CDR3 amino acids: CASSLDDREYF. For the CDR3, the DNA is TGCGCCAGCAGCTTGGATGACAGGGAGTACTTC.

In this sample, this clonotype turned up many times. The rearrangement joins TRBV29-1 to TRBJ1-6, with 7 bases that match TRBD1. The CDR3 is 13 residues long. After removal of 6 bases from V and 5 bases from J, the junction contained 4 bases not matched to a gene. CDR1 is SQVTM, CDR2 ANQGSEA, per germline. The CDR3 sequence is CSVVTGNNSPLHF. The DNA for the CDR3 is TGCAGCGTGGTGACAGGGAATAATTCACCCCTCCACTTT.